This T cell receptor beta chain was captured by sequencing in a study of cytomegalovirus exposure and HLA in healthy donors (dated by TCRdb to between 2016 and 2019). A note on the overall study: The 666 repertoires of the first cohort and the roughly 120 validation repertoires were produced on the same platform, according to a later analysis. To predict cytomegalovirus infection status, the study brought together high-throughput TCR immunosequencing, statistical association of individual TCRs with disease status, and machine learning. The study was designed to test whether signatures of past pathogen exposure could be identified by cataloging public T cell receptors. In addition to the first cohort of 666 subjects, a separate validation cohort of approximately 120 different subjects was used.

Points on this clone: It lacks a known antigen. Base qualities are missing; no much larger clone stands one base away.

The donors belonged to the validation cohort of 120 subjects, which was separate from the 666-subject first cohort. Results and caveats for the whole study, not just this receptor: In a later analysis, TCRs clustered in the first cohort were found to also tend to co-occur in the 130 or so validation repertoires, with 94% of cluster scores above 0. The study listed approximately 150 TCR beta chains as associated with cytomegalovirus. A later analysis lacked HLA typing for the validation cohort, so it scored co-occurrence in that cohort across all 110 or so repertoires. While some public TCRs were present in many individuals, most TCR sequences turned up only very rarely across donors. According to the authors, the approach could potentially be generalized to other disease states and immunological phenotypes. In vitro tests confirmed that a few of the cytomegalovirus-associated TCR beta chains recognize cytomegalovirus antigens. In both the original and validation cohorts, the classifier was reported to diagnose cytomegalovirus status with high specificity and sensitivity.

CDR1 and CDR2 are read off the germline V gene (reference sequence) as MNHEY and SMNVEV. Its CDR3 holds 14 amino acids, cysteine through phenylalanine. Left in the record is the CDR3 DNA by itself, 42 bases read in frame from the first base. The junction shows trimming of 5 bases on V and 2 bases on J, and the gene matches do not reach 5 bases of it. Library construction relied on the immunoSEQ multiplex PCR assay. The authors processed their data as follows. A statistical classification framework was built to diagnose cytomegalovirus status from the catalog of TCR beta chain sequences. Entries here come from immuneACCESS through TCRdb and include only in-frame sequences with V and J called. Some clones fail to appear in such tables; in the studies checked, an unresolved V gene covers under half of the shortfall, and the cause of the remainder is unknown. V and J calls and clone size are as listed in that table; D and trimming were resolved from the DNA. This sample lists 89,000 or so clones; approximately 93% were detected once. The leading ten clones occupy less than 1.5% of the sample.

The chain is assembled from TRBV27 and TRBJ1-1; 7 middle bases align to TRBD1. Sequencing was done on a sample of PBMCs. The sequence was collected from a woman aged 25 to 45 in good health and CMV-seropositive. The CDR3 protein is CASSRQGANTEAFF. The nucleotide sequence is TGTGCCAGCAGTCGACAGGGCGCCAACACTGAAGCTTTCTTT.